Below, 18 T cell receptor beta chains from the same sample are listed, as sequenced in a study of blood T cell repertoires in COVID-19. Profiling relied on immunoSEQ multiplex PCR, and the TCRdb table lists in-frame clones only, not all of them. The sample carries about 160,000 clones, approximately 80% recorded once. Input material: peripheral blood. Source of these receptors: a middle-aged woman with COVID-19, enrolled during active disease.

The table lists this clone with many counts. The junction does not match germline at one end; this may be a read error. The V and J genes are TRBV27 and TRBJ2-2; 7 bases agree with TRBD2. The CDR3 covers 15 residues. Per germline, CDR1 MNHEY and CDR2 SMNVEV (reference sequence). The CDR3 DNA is TGTGCCAGCAGTTTAAGCGGGATGGGAACCGCGGAGCTGTTTTTT. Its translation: CASSLSGMGTAELFF.

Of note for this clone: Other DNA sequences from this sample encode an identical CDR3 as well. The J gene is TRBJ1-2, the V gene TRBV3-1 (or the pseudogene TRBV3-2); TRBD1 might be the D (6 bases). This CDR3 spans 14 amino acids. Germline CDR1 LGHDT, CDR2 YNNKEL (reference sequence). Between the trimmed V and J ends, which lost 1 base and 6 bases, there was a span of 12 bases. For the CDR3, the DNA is TGTGCCAGCAGCCAAGGACAGGCGCGGCATGGCTACACCTTC. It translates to CASSQGQARHGYTF.

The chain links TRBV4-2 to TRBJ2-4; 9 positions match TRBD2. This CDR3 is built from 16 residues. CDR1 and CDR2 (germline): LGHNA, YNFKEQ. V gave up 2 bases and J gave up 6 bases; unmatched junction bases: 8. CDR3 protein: CASSQPGSSGGNIQYF. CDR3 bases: TGTGCCAGCAGCCAACCGGGAAGTAGCGGGGGAAACATTCAGTACTTC.

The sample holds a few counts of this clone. For the CDR3, the DNA is TGTGCCACCAGCAGAGGGCGGGGACAGCCCCAGCATTTT. This encodes CATSRGRGQPQHF. The chain joins TRBV15 to TRBJ1-5; no definite D call. Germline-derived CDR1 and CDR2 are LNHNV and YYDKDF (reference sequence). The V end was cut by 1 base, the J end by 7 bases, with 8 bases between. CDR3 length equals 13 residues. The full variable domain, rest sourced from reference TRBV15 and TRBJ1-5, is DAMVIQNPRYQVTQFGKPVTLSCSQTLNHNVMYWYQQKSSQAPKLLFHYYDKDFNNEADTPDNFQSRRPNTSFCFLDIRSPGLGDTAMYLCATSRGRGQPQHFGDGTRLSIL.

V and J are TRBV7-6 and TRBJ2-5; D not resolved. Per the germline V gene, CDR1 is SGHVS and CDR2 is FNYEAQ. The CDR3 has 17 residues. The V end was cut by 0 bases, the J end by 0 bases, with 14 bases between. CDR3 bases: TGTGCCAGCAGCTTAGCTGAGGTCTACCTAAACCAAGAGACCCAGTACTTC. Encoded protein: CASSLAEVYLNQETQYF.

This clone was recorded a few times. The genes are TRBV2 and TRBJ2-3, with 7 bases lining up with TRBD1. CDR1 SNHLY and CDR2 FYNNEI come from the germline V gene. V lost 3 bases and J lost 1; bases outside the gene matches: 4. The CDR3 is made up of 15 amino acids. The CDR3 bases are TGTGCCAGCAGTGACACAGGGGTCGGCACAGATACGCAGTATTTT. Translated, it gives CASSDTGVGTDTQYF.

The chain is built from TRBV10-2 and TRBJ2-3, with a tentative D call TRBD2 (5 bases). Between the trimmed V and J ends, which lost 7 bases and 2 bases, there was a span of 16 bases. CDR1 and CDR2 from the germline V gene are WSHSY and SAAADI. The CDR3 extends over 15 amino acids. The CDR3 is CASKLRAEVTDTQYF. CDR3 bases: TGCGCCAGCAAGTTAAGAGCGGAGGTCACAGATACGCAGTATTTT.

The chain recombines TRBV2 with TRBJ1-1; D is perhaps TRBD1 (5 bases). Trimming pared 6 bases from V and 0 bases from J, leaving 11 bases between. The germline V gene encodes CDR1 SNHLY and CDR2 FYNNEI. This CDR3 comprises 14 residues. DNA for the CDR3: TGTGCCAGCAGGGCGGGGGATATGAACACTGAAGCTTTCTTT. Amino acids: CASRAGDMNTEAFF.

CDR3 DNA sequence: TGTGCCAGCAGCCAAGTTCAGGGTAGCAGACCCTACGAGCAGTACTTC. This sequence encodes CASSQVQGSRPYEQYF. This chain uses TRBV14 with TRBJ2-7, with D possibly being TRBD1 (5 bases). The CDR3 extends over 16 amino acids. Trimming removed 1 base at V and 2 bases at J, with 15 bases between. CDR1 SGHDN and CDR2 FVKESK come from the germline V gene.

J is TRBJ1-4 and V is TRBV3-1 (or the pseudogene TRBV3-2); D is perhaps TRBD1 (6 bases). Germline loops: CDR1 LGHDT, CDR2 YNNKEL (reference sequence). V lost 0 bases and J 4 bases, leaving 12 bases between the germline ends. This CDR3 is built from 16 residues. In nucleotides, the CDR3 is TGTGCCAGCAGCCAAGATAGGGGGGGGGATAATGAAAAACTGTTTTTT. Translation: CASSQDRGGDNEKLFF.

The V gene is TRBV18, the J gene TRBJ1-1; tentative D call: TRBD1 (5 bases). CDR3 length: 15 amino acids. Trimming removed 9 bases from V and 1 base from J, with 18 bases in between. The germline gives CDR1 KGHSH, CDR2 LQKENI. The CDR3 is CASSRLDSQNTEAFF. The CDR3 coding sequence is TGTGCCAGTTCGAGACTCGACAGCCAGAACACTGAAGCTTTCTTT. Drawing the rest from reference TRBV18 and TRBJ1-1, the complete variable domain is NAGVMQNPRHLVRRRGQEARLRCSPMKGHSHVYWYRQLPEEGLKFMVYLQKENIIDESGMPKERFSAEFPKEGPSILRIQQVVRGDSAAYFCASSRLDSQNTEAFFGQGTRLTVV.

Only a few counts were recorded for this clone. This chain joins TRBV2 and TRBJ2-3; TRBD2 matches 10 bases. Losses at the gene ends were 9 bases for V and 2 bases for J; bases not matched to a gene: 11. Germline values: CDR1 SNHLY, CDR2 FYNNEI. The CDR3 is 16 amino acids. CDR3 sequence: CARAGRTSGVTDTQYF. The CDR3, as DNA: TGTGCCAGGGCTGGGAGAACTAGCGGGGTCACAGATACGCAGTATTTT.

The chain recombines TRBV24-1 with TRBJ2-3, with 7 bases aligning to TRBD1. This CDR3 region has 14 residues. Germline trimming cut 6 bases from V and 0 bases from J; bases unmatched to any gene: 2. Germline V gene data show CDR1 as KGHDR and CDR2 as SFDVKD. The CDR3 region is CATSPGQSTDTQYF. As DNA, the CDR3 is TGTGCCACCAGTCCGGGACAGAGCACAGATACGCAGTATTTT.

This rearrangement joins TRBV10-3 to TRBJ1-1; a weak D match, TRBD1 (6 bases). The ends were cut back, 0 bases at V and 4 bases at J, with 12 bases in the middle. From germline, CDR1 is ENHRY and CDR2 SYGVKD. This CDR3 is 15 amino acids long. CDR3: CAISESGTLGTEAFF. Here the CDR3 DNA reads TGTGCCATCAGTGAGTCAGGGACATTGGGCACTGAAGCTTTCTTT.

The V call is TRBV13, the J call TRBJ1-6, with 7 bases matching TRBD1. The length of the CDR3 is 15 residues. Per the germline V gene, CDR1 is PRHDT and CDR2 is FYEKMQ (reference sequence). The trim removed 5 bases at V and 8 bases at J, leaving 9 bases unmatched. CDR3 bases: TGTGCCAGCAGCGCAAACAGGGGAGGTTATTCACCCCTCCACTTT. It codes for CASSANRGGYSPLHF.

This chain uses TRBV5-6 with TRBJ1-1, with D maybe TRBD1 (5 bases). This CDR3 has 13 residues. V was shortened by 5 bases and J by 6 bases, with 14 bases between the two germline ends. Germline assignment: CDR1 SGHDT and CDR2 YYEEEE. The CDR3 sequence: CASSDGQHAEAFF. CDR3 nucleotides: TGTGCCAGCAGTGACGGACAACACGCTGAAGCTTTCTTT.

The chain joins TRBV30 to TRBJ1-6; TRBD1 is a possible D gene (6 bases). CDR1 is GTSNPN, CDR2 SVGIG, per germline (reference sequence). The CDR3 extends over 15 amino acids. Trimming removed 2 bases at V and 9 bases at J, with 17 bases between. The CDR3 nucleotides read TGTGCCTGGAGTAATATTGGACAGTCGGCTTCACCCCTCCACTTT. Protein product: CAWSNIGQSASPLHF.

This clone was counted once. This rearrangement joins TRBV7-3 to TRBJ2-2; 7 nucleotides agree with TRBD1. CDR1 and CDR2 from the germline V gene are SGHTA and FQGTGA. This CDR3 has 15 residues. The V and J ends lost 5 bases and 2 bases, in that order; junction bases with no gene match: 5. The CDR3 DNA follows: TGTGCCAGCAGCCGAGGGACAGATAACACCGGGGAGCTGTTTTTT. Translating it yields CASSRGTDNTGELFF.